This TCR beta chain was profiled in a study of T cell repertoires and HLA-DP antigens. The overall study: Transduced HeLa cells presented HLA-DP to CD4+ T cells.

TCRdb keeps only in-frame clones here, not all; method: immunoSEQ multiplex PCR. The table includes fewer than 95,000 clones, approximately 86% detected once. Notes on this clone: What it binds is unknown.

Untouched CD4+ T cells were bead-isolated at roughly 98% purity. Points from the study as a whole: Clones undetected before culture averaged about 33% against one allele and under 60% against the other.

CDR1 is KGHSH, CDR2 LQKENI, per germline. The CDR3 has 13 residues. V lost 6 bases and J 2 bases, leaving 11 bases between the germline ends. The chain links TRBV18 to TRBJ2-7; D possibly corresponds to TRBD1 (6 bases). This TCR was recovered from a man aged 50 or older in good health and CMV-seronegative. Sequencing input: CD4+ T cells from PBMCs. CDR3 nucleotide sequence: TGTGCCAGCTCCCAGACAGGAACCTACGAGCAGTACTTC. Its protein is CASSQTGTYEQYF.